Listed below are T cell receptor beta chains from one sample, sequenced in a study of T cells in Graves' hyperthyroidism and ophthalmopathy. Each CDR3 protein is one row after TCRdb ran MiXCR on the multiplex PCR reads. The table shows about 840,000 distinct CDR3 sequences, with over 35% occurring only once. Sequencing used blood. The receptors were gathered from a man between 18 and 29 years old with Graves' hyperthyroidism. CDR3s include the opening cysteine and the closing phenylalanine or tryptophan. Each record gives: CDR3 length, clone size, J gene, V gene, D gene, CDR3 protein, CDR3 DNA. D genes are given only for firm matches. Part of the rows lack a size; the others show once, few, many or a class for expanded clones.

14 | NA | TRBJ2-5 | TRBV7-7 | NA | CAWSVDPQEETQYF | TGTGCCTGGAGTGTCGACCCTCAGGAAGAGACCCAGTACTTC
15 | NA | TRBJ1-1 | TRBV4-3 | NA | CAISQDPAGGTEAFF | TGCGCCATCAGCCAAGATCCAGCCGGTGGTACTGAAGCTTTCTTT
15 | few | TRBJ2-5 | TRBV7-9 | NA | CASSFHEGPQETQYF | TGTGCCAGCAGCTTCCACGAGGGTCCTCAAGAGACCCAGTACTTC
14 | NA | TRBJ2-7 | TRBV15 | TRBD2 | CATSGASGTYEQYF | TGTGCCACCAGTGGGGCTAGCGGCACCTACGAGCAGTACTTC
15 | NA | TRBJ1-5 | TRBV9 | NA | CASSDHGYSNQPPHF | TGTGCCAGCAGCGACCACGGGTATAGCAATCAGCCCCCGCATTTT
14 | many | TRBJ2-2 | TRBV15 | NA | CATTGLTDTGELFF | TGTGCCACCACGGGCCTAACGGACACCGGGGAGCTGTTTTTT
19 | NA | TRBJ2-2 | TRBV2 | NA | CASSELPLGSRGGGGELFF | TGTGCCAGCAGTGAACTCCCCTTGGGCAGCCGGGGAGGAGGCGGGGAGCTGTTTTTC
16 | NA | TRBJ2-3 | TRBV9 | NA | CASSAESGISTDTQYF | TGTGCCAGCAGCGCGGAGTCGGGGATTAGCACAGATACGCAGTATTTT
13 | NA | TRBJ2-3 | TRBV7-3 | NA | CASSPGGSDTQYF | TGTGCCAGCAGCCCCGGTGGGTCAGATACGCAGTATTTT
16 | NA | TRBJ2-2 | TRBV5-4 | TRBD2 | CASSRLAGGDTGELFF | TGTGCCAGCAGCCGTTTAGCGGGAGGGGACACCGGGGAGCTGTTTTTT
14 | NA | TRBJ1-1 | TRBV20-1 | NA | CSAGEGGGRTEAFF | TGCAGTGCTGGCGAAGGGGGGGGAAGGACTGAAGCTTTCTTT
15 | many | TRBJ1-2 | TRBV4-1 | NA | CASSQDTGIGYGYTF | TGCGCCAGCAGCCAAGATACCGGCATCGGCTATGGCTACACCTTC
16 | many | TRBJ1-5 | TRBV19 | TRBD1 | CASTTSGTDSGQPQHF | TGTGCCAGTACCACTTCCGGGACAGATAGTGGTCAGCCCCAGCATTTT
13 | many | TRBJ1-2 | TRBV19 | NA | CASEPGTWYGYTF | TGTGCCAGTGAACCCGGGACATGGTATGGCTACACCTTC
16 | NA | TRBJ2-2 | TRBV12-3/TRBV12-4 | TRBD2 | CASSPWTSGSAGELFF | TGTGCCAGCAGTCCCTGGACTAGCGGGTCGGCCGGGGAGCTGTTTTTT
13 | NA | TRBJ2-5 | TRBV20-1 | NA | CSARRRGSQPQYF | TGCAGTGCTCGACGGAGGGGAAGTCAGCCCCAGTACTTC
15 | few | TRBJ1-4 | TRBV7-8 | TRBD1 | CASSPGTAGYEKLFF | TGTGCCAGCAGCCCCGGGACAGCGGGGTATGAAAAACTGTTTTTT
14 | few | TRBJ2-5 | TRBV12-3/TRBV12-4 | NA | CASSRPGAVETQYF | TGTGCCAGCAGCCGCCCGGGGGCGGTGGAGACCCAGTACTTC
13 | many | TRBJ1-6 | TRBV29-1 | NA | CSVLRDEDSPLHF | TGCAGCGTTTTGAGGGACGAAGATTCACCCCTCCACTTT
13 | many | TRBJ1-1 | TRBV2 | NA | CASNRASNTEAFF | TGTGCCAGCAACCGGGCCTCGAACACTGAAGCTTTCTTT
13 | many | TRBJ2-7 | TRBV29-1 | TRBD1 | CSVATGALDEQYF | TGCAGCGTAGCGACAGGGGCCCTGGACGAGCAGTACTTC
14 | NA | TRBJ2-5 | TRBV25-1 | NA | CASSQETGRETQYF | TGTGCCAGCAGCCAAGAAACAGGGCGAGAGACCCAGTACTTC
13 | NA | TRBJ2-2 | TRBV10-3 | TRBD2 | CAISESTSGRQFF | TGTGCCATCAGTGAGTCGACTAGCGGGAGACAGTTTTTT
15 | once | TRBJ2-2 | TRBV10-3 | NA | CAISELFENTGELFF | TGTGCCATCAGTGAATTGTTTGAGAACACCGGGGAGCTGTTTTTT
13 | few | TRBJ2-7 | TRBV14 | NA | CASSPQGSGEQYF | TGTGCCAGCAGCCCGCAGGGATCGGGTGAGCAGTACTTC
10 | NA | TRBJ2-5 | TRBV20-1 | NA | CSLEGETQYF | TGCAGTTTGGAAGGGGAGACCCAGTACTTC
14 | many | TRBJ2-7 | TRBV9 | NA | CASSVSTGSYEQYF | TGTGCCAGCAGCGTATCGACCGGTAGCTACGAGCAGTACTTC
15 | NA | TRBJ1-1 | TRBV19 | NA | CASSNKPTLNTEAFF | TGTGCCAGTAGTAACAAACCGACCCTGAACACTGAAGCTTTCTTT
15 | NA | TRBJ2-7 | TRBV4-3 | NA | CASSQDSESSYEQYF | TGCGCCAGCAGCCAAGATAGCGAGAGCTCCTACGAGCAGTACTTC
12 | NA | TRBJ1-4 | TRBV15 | NA | CATSFGYEKLFF | TGTGCCACCAGCTTTGGGTATGAAAAACTGTTTTTT
14 | NA | TRBJ1-1 | TRBV6-5 | NA | CASSFYRVGTEAFF | TGTGCCAGCAGTTTTTATAGGGTAGGCACTGAAGCTTTCTTT
14 | few | TRBJ1-6 | TRBV12-3/TRBV12-4 | TRBD1 | CASSMTGVNSPLHF | TGTGCCAGCAGCATGACAGGGGTGAATTCACCCCTCCACTTT
15 | NA | TRBJ1-1 | TRBV6-1 | NA | CASSELRTLGTEAFF | TGTGCCAGCAGTGAATTAAGGACCTTAGGGACTGAAGCTTTCTTT
15 | many | TRBJ2-7 | TRBV2 | TRBD1 | CASTGRTGSSYEQYF | TGTGCCAGCACCGGCCGGACAGGGAGCTCCTACGAGCAGTACTTC
15 | NA | TRBJ1-2 | TRBV7-2 | TRBD1 | CARQGGQDRVNGYTF | TGTGCCAGGCAAGGCGGGCAGGACAGGGTCAATGGCTACACCTTC
15 | many | TRBJ2-2 | TRBV29-1 | NA | CSVVGGGAHTGELFF | TGCAGCGTTGTAGGTGGCGGGGCTCACACCGGGGAGCTGTTTTTT
17 | NA | TRBJ2-7 | TRBV29-1 | TRBD2 | CSARGTSGGHVPYEQYF | TGCAGCGCTAGAGGGACTAGCGGGGGCCACGTCCCCTACGAGCAGTACTTC
14 | few | TRBJ1-4 | TRBV9 | NA | CASSVGHQGEKLFF | TGTGCCAGCAGCGTCGGTCACCAAGGTGAAAAACTGTTTTTT
15 | NA | TRBJ2-7 | TRBV15 | NA | CATSRDPKGNYEQYF | TGTGCCACCAGCAGAGATCCGAAAGGGAATTACGAGCAGTACTTC
13 | many | TRBJ1-5 | TRBV25-1 | NA | CASRSHPNQPQHF | TGTGCCAGCCGAAGCCACCCCAATCAGCCCCAGCATTTT
11 | many | TRBJ2-2 | TRBV11-2 | NA | CASTGGWELFF | TGTGCCAGCACCGGGGGCTGGGAGCTGTTTTTT
11 | NA | TRBJ1-2 | TRBV29-1 | NA | CSVDGTRGYTF | TGCAGCGTTGACGGGACAAGAGGCTACACCTTC
15 | NA | TRBJ1-1 | TRBV6-5 | NA | CASSLGPGSDTEAFF | TGTGCCAGCAGTTTGGGCCCCGGGTCGGACACTGAAGCTTTCTTT
14 | NA | TRBJ1-2 | TRBV9 | NA | CASSVVGQNYGYTF | TGTGCCAGCAGCGTTGTAGGTCAGAACTATGGCTACACCTTC
14 | many | TRBJ2-5 | TRBV19 | NA | CASSPEGSQETQYF | TGTGCCAGTAGTCCCGAGGGATCTCAAGAGACCCAGTACTTC
16 | many | TRBJ2-5 | TRBV25-1 | NA | CASSEYRMASQETQYF | TGTGCCAGCAGTGAATATCGGATGGCTTCCCAAGAGACCCAGTACTTC
15 | NA | TRBJ2-7 | TRBV29-1 | NA | CSVAGGDQQGYEQYF | TGCAGCGTCGCTGGGGGTGACCAGCAGGGTTACGAGCAGTACTTC
15 | NA | TRBJ1-5 | TRBV20-1 | TRBD1 | CSVPGQGAVNQPQHF | TGCAGTGTACCGGGACAGGGGGCTGTCAATCAGCCCCAGCATTTT
16 | few | TRBJ1-1 | TRBV20-1 | TRBD1 | CSARDPRTGQNTEAFF | TGCAGTGCTAGAGATCCCCGGACAGGACAGAACACTGAAGCTTTCTTT
16 | NA | TRBJ1-4 | TRBV29-1 | TRBD1 | CSAELTGGSTNEKLFF | TGCAGCGCGGAGCTTACAGGGGGCTCGACTAATGAAAAACTGTTTTTT
16 | NA | TRBJ1-6 | TRBV7-6 | NA | CASGLFAGGQGRALHF | TGTGCCAGCGGCCTTTTCGCGGGGGGGCAGGGTAGGGCCCTCCACTTT
14 | NA | TRBJ2-1 | TRBV29-1 | NA | CSVVGGRVDNEQFF | TGCAGCGTTGTGGGCGGCAGGGTAGACAATGAGCAGTTCTTC
15 | few | TRBJ2-7 | TRBV7-2 | TRBD2 | CASSFWTSGSYEQYF | TGTGCCAGCAGCTTTTGGACTAGCGGGAGTTACGAGCAGTACTTC
14 | few | TRBJ2-7 | TRBV5-1 | NA | CASSPLPGLDEQYF | TGCGCCAGCAGCCCGCTTCCGGGGCTCGACGAGCAGTACTTC
14 | many | TRBJ2-5 | TRBV7-9 | NA | CASGPGLTPETQYF | TGTGCCAGCGGTCCGGGCCTCACTCCGGAGACCCAGTACTTC
13 | NA | TRBJ1-1 | TRBV5-1 | NA | CASSPRAGSEAFF | TGCGCCAGCAGCCCGCGGGCGGGGTCGGAAGCTTTCTTT
15 | few | TRBJ2-5 | TRBV7-2 | TRBD1 | CASGRQGARGETQYF | TGTGCCAGCGGCCGACAGGGGGCGCGGGGGGAGACCCAGTACTTC
12 | NA | TRBJ2-7 | TRBV7-9 | NA | CASAGGDYEQYF | TGTGCCAGCGCCGGGGGTGACTACGAGCAGTACTTC
16 | few | TRBJ1-3 | TRBV2 | TRBD1 | CASSETDRGFGNTIYF | TGTGCCAGCAGTGAGACGGACAGGGGGTTCGGAAACACCATATATTTT
13 | few | TRBJ1-2 | TRBV25-1 | NA | CASSESAGDGYTF | TGTGCCAGCAGTGAATCTGCCGGCGACGGCTACACCTTC